What follows describes a single TCR beta chain. Germline V gene lookup returns CDR1 SGHNT and CDR2 YYREEE (reference sequence). The V end lost 3 bases, the J end lost 4 bases, and 16 bases lay between the germline ends. There are 15 residues in the CDR3. The sample belongs to a study of blood T cell repertoires in COVID-19. Looking at the study overall: PBMCs, B-cell-depleted T cells, or T cells provided the cDNA or gDNA that made up the material.

Everyone who took part was roughly 18 to 89 years old, and they came from over 20 US areas. Grouping used clinical history reported by participants in a survey and questionnaire. The protocol was immunoSEQ multiplex PCR, while the TCRdb copy is restricted to in-frame clones and leaves out a portion. The table lists around 330,000 clones, 87% of them singletons, with about 8.9% in the top ten. This clonotype was sampled from a young woman who had recovered from COVID-19. This chain links TRBV5-4 with TRBJ1-2; possibly TRBD1 for D (5 bases). Sequencing was performed on PBMCs or T cells enriched from blood (not recorded which). Written as DNA, the CDR3 is TGTGCCAGCAGCTCCAACTTGGGGGGACTCTATGGCTACACCTTC. As protein: CASSSNLGGLYGYTF.